These 26 T cell receptor beta chains originate from one sample sequenced in a study of cytomegalovirus exposure and HLA in healthy donors. The PCR employed 60 Vbeta primers together with 13 Jbeta primers. Using immunoSEQ multiplex PCR, the repertoire was profiled, and TCRdb retains in-frame clones only, with some absent. The data contain around 150,000 clones, nearly 80% of them singletons. Input material: PBMCs. The receptors originated from a man aged 45-60 years in good health and CMV-seropositive.

This chain connects TRBV30 to TRBJ2-2; D is uncertain. The CDR3 spans 11 residues. Looked up from germline, CDR1 is GTSNPN and CDR2 is SVGIG (reference sequence). V lost 3 bases and J lost 4, with 3 bases in between. The CDR3 loop is CAWRATGELFF. The CDR3 nucleotides read TGTGCCTGGAGGGCCACCGGGGAGCTGTTTTTT. The entire variable domain, with the rest obtained from reference TRBV30 and TRBJ2-2, is as follows: SQTIHQWPATLVQPVGSPLSLECTVEGTSNPNLYWYRQAAGRGLQLLFYSVGIGQISSEVPQNLSASRPQDRQFILSSKKLLLSDSGFYLCAWRATGELFFGEGSRLTVL.

J is TRBJ2-5 and V is TRBV5-6; no reliable D call. CDR3 length: 17 amino acids. Germline CDR1 and CDR2: SGHDT and YYEEEE. The V and J ends lost 4 bases and 0 bases respectively, with 19 bases between them. The CDR3 is CASSLVGFDSYQETQYF. CDR3 bases: TGTGCCAGCAGCCTTGTTGGGTTCGACTCGTACCAAGAGACCCAGTACTTC.

DNA for the CDR3: TGTGCCAGCAGTCACTACCGACAGGGGACTAATGAAAAACTGTTTTTT. It codes for CASSHYRQGTNEKLFF. The chain combines TRBV28 with TRBJ1-4, with 8 positions matching TRBD1. The J segment lost 2 bases and the V segment lost 5 bases, leaving 7 bases of the junction unmatched. Germline lookup yields CDR1 MDHEN and CDR2 SYDVKM. The CDR3 runs 16 residues.

This chain connects TRBV7-6 to TRBJ1-1, with 11 bases aligning to TRBD1. This CDR3 comprises 14 residues. CDR1 SGHVS and CDR2 FNYEAQ come from the germline V gene. V trimming: 6 bases; J trimming: 3 bases; junction bases outside the gene matches: 3. CDR3: CASRRTGGDTEAFF. The DNA for the CDR3 is TGTGCCAGCAGACGGACAGGGGGCGACACTGAAGCTTTCTTT.

This chain joins TRBV11-2 and TRBJ2-5, with 8 nucleotides matching TRBD1. V dropped 5 bases and J dropped 5; count of bases not matched to a gene: 7. This CDR3 contains 14 residues. Germline CDR1 reads SGHAT; CDR2 reads FQNNGV. CDR3 in amino acids: CASSQQGDWETQYF. CDR3 sequence (DNA): TGTGCCAGCAGCCAACAGGGGGATTGGGAGACCCAGTACTTC.

This clone was recorded once. This sequence joins TRBV5-4 and TRBJ2-1; 9 bases fit TRBD2. The V segment lost 2 bases and the J segment 14 bases; nucleotides outside the gene matches: 11. CDR3 length: 14 residues. Per the germline V gene, CDR1 is SGHNT and CDR2 is YYREEE (reference sequence). This chain's CDR3 is CASSFGAGGPREFF. CDR3 in DNA: TGTGCCAGCAGCTTTGGGGCGGGGGGGCCTCGCGAGTTCTTC.

The V call is TRBV11-2, the J call TRBJ2-3, with 9 bases fitting TRBD2. Germline CDR1 and CDR2: SGHAT and FQNNGV. This CDR3 has 17 residues. V lost 3 bases, J lost 4 bases, and 11 bases stayed unmatched. The CDR3 nucleotides read TGTGCCAGCAGCTTGTGGCGGGGGGGCTCTGGCGCAGATACGCAGTATTTT. Its translation is CASSLWRGGSGADTQYF.

This sequence joins TRBV2 and TRBJ1-2, with D possibly matching TRBD1 (6 bases). V lost 5 bases and J lost 6, with 16 bases in between. This CDR3 contains 14 residues. In germline, CDR1 is SNHLY, CDR2 FYNNEI. The CDR3 here is CASSTTGTSNGYTF. The CDR3 DNA follows: TGTGCCAGCAGTACGACCGGGACATCAAATGGCTACACCTTC.

The chain employs TRBV14 and TRBJ1-1; 9 bases match TRBD1. Germline V CDR1 and CDR2: SGHDN, FVKESK. The J segment lost 11 bases and the V segment lost 3 bases, leaving 13 bases of the junction unmatched. The CDR3 has 15 amino acids. CDR3 protein: CASSQSPGTGRAAFF. The CDR3, as DNA: TGTGCCAGCAGCCAGTCCCCCGGGACAGGGCGTGCCGCTTTCTTT.

This rearrangement joins TRBV6-5 to TRBJ1-2; 10 nucleotides line up with TRBD1. V was pared by 5 bases and J by 8 bases, with 5 bases of the junction left unmatched. The CDR3 spans 13 residues. Germline V gene sequence: CDR1 MNHEY, CDR2 SVGAGI. CDR3 coding DNA: TGTGCCAGCAGTACGACAGGGGGCCAAGGCTACACCTTC. Translated, it gives CASSTTGGQGYTF.

The DNA of the CDR3 is TGCGCCAGCAGCCCACATAGCGGGGGGGCCAGTAATGAGCAGTTCTTC. This gives the protein CASSPHSGGASNEQFF. The V and J genes are TRBV5-1 and TRBJ2-1; 11 nucleotides line up with TRBD2. The germline CDR1 and CDR2 sequences are SGHRS and YFSETQ. With 4 bases clipped from V and 7 bases from J, the junction kept 10 bases outside the gene matches. The CDR3 is 16 amino acids. Looking up the rest from reference TRBV5-1 and TRBJ2-1 gives the full variable domain: KAGVTQTPRYLIKTRGQQVTLSCSPISGHRSVSWYQQTPGQGLQFLFEYFSETQRNKGNFPGRFSGRQFSNSRSEMNVSTLELGDSALYLCASSPHSGGASNEQFFGPGTRLTVL.

This clone came up once. The rearrangement uses TRBV11-2 and TRBJ2-5, with D perhaps matching TRBD1 (6 bases). Germline loops: CDR1 SGHAT, CDR2 FQNNGV. This CDR3 has 15 residues. V dropped 2 bases and J dropped 2 bases, with 12 bases sitting between them. In DNA, the CDR3 is TGTGCCAGCAGCTTATTATACGGACAGCAAGAGACCCAGTACTTC. As protein: CASSLLYGQQETQYF. The full variable domain, its missing parts supplied by reference TRBV11-2 and TRBJ2-5, is EAGVAQSPRYKIIEKRQSVAFWCNPISGHATLYWYQQILGQGPKLLIQFQNNGVVDDSQLPKDRFSAERLKGVDSTLKIQPAKLEDSAVYLCASSLLYGQQETQYFGPGTRLLVL.

The chain uses TRBV2 and TRBJ2-2; TRBD1 is a possible D gene (5 bases). The CDR3 totals 15 residues. Germline CDR1 reads SNHLY; CDR2 reads FYNNEI. V dropped 2 bases and J dropped 4 bases, with 11 bases sitting between them. This CDR3 reads CASSESRVGTGELFF. In nucleotides, the CDR3 is TGTGCCAGCAGTGAATCCAGGGTGGGCACCGGGGAGCTGTTTTTT.

V gene TRBV7-7 combines with J gene TRBJ2-3, with a weak D call TRBD2 (5 bases). The V gene lost 0 bases and the J gene lost 4 bases, with 5 bases spanning the gap. The CDR3 consists of 13 residues. Germline V gene sequence: CDR1 SSHAT, CDR2 FNYEAQ (reference sequence). In DNA form, the CDR3 reads TGTGCCAGCAGCTTAGCGGAGGCAGATACGCAGTATTTT. This sequence encodes CASSLAEADTQYF.

Note on this clone: The junction does not match germline at one end; this may be a read error. The rearrangement uses TRBV6-5 and TRBJ2-7, with 7 bases fitting TRBD2. Looked up from germline, CDR1 is MNHEY and CDR2 is SVGAGI. The CDR3 covers 11 residues. In DNA, the CDR3 is TGTGCCAGCGGGGAGGGCTACGAGCGGTACTTC. Translation: CASGEGYERYF.

This clone was seen a few times. The chain couples TRBV5-4 to TRBJ2-1; 9 bases map to TRBD1. The CDR3 sequence is 15 residues long. Germline assignment: CDR1 SGHNT and CDR2 YYREEE (reference sequence). V gave up 2 bases and J gave up 9 bases; unmatched junction bases: 9. CDR3 in DNA: TGTGCCAGCAGCTTAACCCACAGGGGGCAAGGTGAGCAGTTCTTC. Translated, it gives CASSLTHRGQGEQFF.

V gene TRBV6-6 combines with J gene TRBJ1-5; D is possibly TRBD1 (6 bases). V was shortened by 2 bases and J by 1 base, with 9 bases between the two germline ends. Germline V gives CDR1 MNHNY, CDR2 SVGAGI (reference sequence). The CDR3 is 15 amino acids. The CDR3 spells CASSYQGTSNQPQHF. The CDR3 nucleotides are TGTGCCAGCAGTTACCAGGGGACGAGCAATCAGCCCCAGCATTTT.

A remark on this clone: This may stem from a read error, because a much larger clone lies one nucleotide away. The genes are TRBV27 and TRBJ1-5; 9 bases match TRBD1. From germline, CDR1 is MNHEY and CDR2 SMNVEV (reference sequence). CDR3 length: 14 amino acids. The ends lost 5 bases at V and 4 bases at J; junction bases unmatched: 3. The CDR3 DNA sequence: TGTGCCAGCAGTCTCGGGACAGGGAATCAGCCCCAGCATTTT. The encoded protein is CASSLGTGNQPQHF.

The rearrangement links TRBV30 to TRBJ2-7, with 7 positions matching TRBD1. This CDR3 spans 14 amino acids. The V segment lost 1 base and the J segment 3 bases; nucleotides outside the gene matches: 6. From germline, CDR1 is GTSNPN and CDR2 SVGIG (reference sequence). Here the CDR3 reads CAWSAGAGGYEQYF. The DNA for the CDR3 is TGTGCCTGGAGTGCTGGGGCAGGGGGCTACGAGCAGTACTTC.

This clone was seen only a few times. The gene calls are TRBV2 and TRBJ2-7, with D possibly matching TRBD2 (5 bases). CDR1 and CDR2 from the germline V gene are SNHLY and FYNNEI. Between the trimmed V and J ends, which lost 8 bases and 4 bases, there was a span of 9 bases. This CDR3 has 11 residues. In nucleotides, the CDR3 is TGTGCCAGCGATCGAGGGTACGAGCAGTACGTC. This codes for CASDRGYEQYV.

The chain is built from TRBV5-1 and TRBJ1-5; D not certain. CDR1 is SGHRS and CDR2 is YFSETQ in the germline V gene. V lost 5 bases, J lost 13 bases, and 19 bases lay in between. The CDR3 runs to 13 residues. CDR3 amino acids: CASREASEDLQHF. The CDR3 DNA sequence: TGCGCCAGCAGGGAGGCCTCAGAAGATCTACAGCATTTT.

The J gene is TRBJ2-2, the V gene TRBV7-7; TRBD2 aligns across 8 bases. This CDR3 comprises 18 residues. J was trimmed by 4 bases and V by 3 bases; bases with no gene match: 13. Looked up from germline, CDR1 is SSHAT and CDR2 is FNYEAQ (reference sequence). The DNA of the CDR3 is TGTGCCAGCAGCTTTACCCCCGGTCGGGAGGGTTGCACCGGGGAGCTGTTTTTT. Translating it yields CASSFTPGREGCTGELFF.

The chain uses TRBV9 and TRBJ2-3, with D perhaps TRBD2 (6 bases). Trimming took off 3 bases at V and 6 bases at J, with 20 bases between the two ends. Per the germline V gene, CDR1 is SGDLS and CDR2 is YYNGEE. This CDR3 has 16 residues. For the CDR3, the DNA is TGTGCCAGCAGCGCAGAGGGAGGCTCTTCTTTGGATACGCAGTATTTT. It translates to CASSAEGGSSLDTQYF. Looking up the rest from reference TRBV9 and TRBJ2-3 gives the full variable domain: DSGVTQTPKHLITATGQRVTLRCSPRSGDLSVYWYQQSLDQGLQFLIQYYNGEERAKGNILERFSAQQFPDLHSELNLSSLELGDSALYFCASSAEGGSSLDTQYFGPGTRLTVL.

The chain joins TRBV28 to TRBJ1-1; unclear D gene. The CDR3 has 15 amino acids. CDR1 is MDHEN and CDR2 is SYDVKM in the germline V gene. V lost 6 bases to trimming and J lost 3 bases, with 17 bases between them. CDR3: CASSQGREGDTEAFF. CDR3 bases: TGTGCCAGCAGCCAAGGACGGGAGGGTGACACTGAAGCTTTCTTT.

The gene calls are TRBV14 and TRBJ1-4; D not certain. This CDR3 contains 13 residues. Germline CDR1 and CDR2: SGHDN and FVKESK. The V gene lost 0 bases and the J gene lost 10 bases, with 9 bases spanning the gap. CDR3 residues: CASSQDVRGKLFF. The CDR3 region has the DNA TGTGCCAGCAGCCAAGACGTCCGGGGAAAACTGTTTTTT.

V is TRBV9 and J is TRBJ1-4, with 8 nucleotides matching TRBD1. V shed 0 bases, J shed 6 bases, and the junction held 4 bases outside the gene matches. CDR3 length: 15 amino acids. Germline loops: CDR1 SGDLS, CDR2 YYNGEE. This chain's CDR3 is CASSVDGQGDEKLFF. In DNA form, the CDR3 reads TGTGCCAGCAGCGTAGACGGACAGGGAGATGAAAAACTGTTTTTT.